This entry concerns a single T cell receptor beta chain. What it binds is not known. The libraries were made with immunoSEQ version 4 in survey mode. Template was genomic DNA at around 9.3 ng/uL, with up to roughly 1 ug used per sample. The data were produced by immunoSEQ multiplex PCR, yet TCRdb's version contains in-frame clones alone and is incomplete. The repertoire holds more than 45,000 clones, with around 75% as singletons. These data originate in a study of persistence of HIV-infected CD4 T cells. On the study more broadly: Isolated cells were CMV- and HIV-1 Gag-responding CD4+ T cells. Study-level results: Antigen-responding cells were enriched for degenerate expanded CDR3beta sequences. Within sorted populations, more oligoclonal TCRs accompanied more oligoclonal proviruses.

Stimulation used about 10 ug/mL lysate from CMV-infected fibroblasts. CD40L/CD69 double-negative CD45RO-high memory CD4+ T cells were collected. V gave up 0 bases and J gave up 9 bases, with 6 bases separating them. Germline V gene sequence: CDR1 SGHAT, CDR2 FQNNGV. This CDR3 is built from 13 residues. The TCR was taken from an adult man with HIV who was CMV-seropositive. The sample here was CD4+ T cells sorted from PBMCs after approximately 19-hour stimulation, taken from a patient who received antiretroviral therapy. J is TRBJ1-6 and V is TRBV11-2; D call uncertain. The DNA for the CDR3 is TGTGCCAGCAGCTTAGATGCAGGTTCACCCCTCCACTTT. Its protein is CASSLDAGSPLHF.